This TCR beta chain was identified in a study of blood T cell repertoires in COVID-19. Per the germline V gene, CDR1 is SGHVS and CDR2 is FQNEAQ. This CDR3 is built from 15 residues. V was shortened by 3 bases and J by 5 bases, with 14 bases between the two germline ends. The data were produced by immunoSEQ multiplex PCR, yet TCRdb's version contains in-frame clones alone and is incomplete. Of around 300,000 clones in the sample, approximately 88% are singletons; the top ten hold over 4.5%. Recovered status in Cohort 3 required two negative PCRs, clearance, or symptom resolution. The chain is built from TRBV7-8 and TRBJ2-1; D unresolved. The clonotype was recovered from a man aged 25-40 years who had recovered from COVID-19. Material for sequencing was PBMCs or T cells enriched from blood (not recorded which). CDR3 sequence: CASSFRMRQNNEQFF. The CDR3 bases are TGTGCCAGCAGCTTTCGAATGAGGCAGAACAATGAGCAGTTCTTC.